This TCR beta chain originates from a study of graft-versus-host responses after intestinal transplantation. Study at large: Multivisceral, liver-intestinal, or isolated intestinal transplants were received by the recipients.

Generated by immunoSEQ multiplex PCR, the TCRdb table keeps only in-frame clones and is missing some. The table includes around 18,000 clones, roughly 88% detected once. Study-wide results and caveats: Recipient marrow contained GvH clones, some of which appeared first in ileum or blood. Early post-transplant HvG declines tracked with peak circulating GvH clone levels.

As to this clone: Its antigen remains unidentified.

The V gene lost 4 bases and the J gene lost 3 bases, with 4 bases spanning the gap. The CDR3 covers 11 residues. Germline CDR1 and CDR2: MNHEY and SVGAGI. The sequenced sample was PBMCs, obtained approximately 110 days after intestinal transplant. The sequence was obtained from a human patient who received an intestinal transplant, so some T cells may come from the graft donor. V is TRBV6-5 and J is TRBJ2-7; D is ambiguous. CDR3 DNA: TGTGCCAGCAGTTCGCGCTACGAGCAGTACTTC. Translation gives CASSSRYEQYF.